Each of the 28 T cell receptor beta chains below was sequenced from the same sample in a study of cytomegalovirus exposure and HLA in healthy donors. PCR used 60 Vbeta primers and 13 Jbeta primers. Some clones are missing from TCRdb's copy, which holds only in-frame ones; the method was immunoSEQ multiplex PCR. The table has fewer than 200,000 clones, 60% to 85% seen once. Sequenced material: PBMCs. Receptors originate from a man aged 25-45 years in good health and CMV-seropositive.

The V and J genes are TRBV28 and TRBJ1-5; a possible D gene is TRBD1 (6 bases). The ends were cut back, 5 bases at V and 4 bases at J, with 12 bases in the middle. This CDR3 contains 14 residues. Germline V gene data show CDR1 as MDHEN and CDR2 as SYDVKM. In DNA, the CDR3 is TGTGCCAGCAGTCCAACCCAGGGGAATCAGCCCCAGCATTTT. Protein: CASSPTQGNQPQHF.

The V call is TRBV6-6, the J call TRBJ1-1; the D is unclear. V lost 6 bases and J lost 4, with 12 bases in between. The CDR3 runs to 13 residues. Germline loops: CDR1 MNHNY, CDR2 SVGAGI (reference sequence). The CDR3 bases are TGTGCCAGCAGGCCGCCGAGTTCCACTGAAGCTTTCTTT. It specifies CASRPPSSTEAFF.

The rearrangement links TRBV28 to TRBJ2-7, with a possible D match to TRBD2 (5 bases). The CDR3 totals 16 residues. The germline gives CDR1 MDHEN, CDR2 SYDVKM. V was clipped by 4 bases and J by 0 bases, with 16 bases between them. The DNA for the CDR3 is TGTGCCAGCAGTTCCCGCCGCCGGGGTCCCTCCTACGAGCAGTACTTC. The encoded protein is CASSSRRRGPSYEQYF.

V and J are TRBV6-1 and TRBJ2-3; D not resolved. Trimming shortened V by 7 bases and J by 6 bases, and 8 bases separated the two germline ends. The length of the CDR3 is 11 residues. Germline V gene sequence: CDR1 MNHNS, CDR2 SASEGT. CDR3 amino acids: CASTSEDTQYF. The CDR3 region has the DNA TGTGCCAGCACGTCGGAGGATACGCAGTATTTT.

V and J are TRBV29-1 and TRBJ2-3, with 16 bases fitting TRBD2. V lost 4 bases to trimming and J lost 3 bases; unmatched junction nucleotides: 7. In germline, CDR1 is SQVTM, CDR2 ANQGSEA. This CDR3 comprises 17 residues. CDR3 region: CSVGGTSGGGRTDTQYF. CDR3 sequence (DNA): TGCAGCGTTGGAGGGACTAGCGGGGGGGGACGAACAGATACGCAGTATTTT.

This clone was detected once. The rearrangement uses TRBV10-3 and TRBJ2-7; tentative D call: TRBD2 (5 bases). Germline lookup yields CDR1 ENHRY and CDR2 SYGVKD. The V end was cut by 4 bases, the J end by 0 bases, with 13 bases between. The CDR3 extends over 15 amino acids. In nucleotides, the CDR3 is TGTGCCATCAGTGCCCCGGACTGGAGCTCCTACGAGCAGTACTTC. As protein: CAISAPDWSSYEQYF.

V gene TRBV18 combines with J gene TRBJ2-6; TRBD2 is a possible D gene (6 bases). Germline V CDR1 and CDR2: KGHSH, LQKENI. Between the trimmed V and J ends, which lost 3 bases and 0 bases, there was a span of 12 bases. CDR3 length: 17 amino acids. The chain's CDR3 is CASSPGGPNSGANVLTF. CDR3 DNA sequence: TGTGCCAGCTCACCGGGGGGACCGAACTCTGGGGCCAACGTCCTGACTTTC.

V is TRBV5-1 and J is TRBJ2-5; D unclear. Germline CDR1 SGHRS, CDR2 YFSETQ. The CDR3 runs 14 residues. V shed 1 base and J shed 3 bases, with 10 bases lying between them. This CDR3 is CASSLTTSKETQYF. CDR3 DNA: TGCGCCAGCAGCTTGACTACCTCAAAAGAGACCCAGTACTTC.

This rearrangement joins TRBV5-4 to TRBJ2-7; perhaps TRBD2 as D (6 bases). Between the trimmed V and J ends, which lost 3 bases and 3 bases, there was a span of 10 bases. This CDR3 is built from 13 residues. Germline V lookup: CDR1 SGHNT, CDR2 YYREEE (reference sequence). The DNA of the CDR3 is TGTGCCAGCAGCTGGGGACTTAGCTACGAGCAGTACTTC. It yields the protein CASSWGLSYEQYF.

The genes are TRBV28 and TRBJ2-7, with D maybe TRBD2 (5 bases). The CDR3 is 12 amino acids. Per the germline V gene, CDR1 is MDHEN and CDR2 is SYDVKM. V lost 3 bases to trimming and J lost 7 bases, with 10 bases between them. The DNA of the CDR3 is TGTGCCAGCAGTTTCTTTTCGGGAGAGCAGTACTTC. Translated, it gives CASSFFSGEQYF. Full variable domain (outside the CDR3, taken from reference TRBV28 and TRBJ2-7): DVKVTQSSRYLVKRTGEKVFLECVQDMDHENMFWYRQDPGLGLRLIYFSYDVKMKEKGDIPEGYSVSREKKERFSLILESASTNQTSMYLCASSFFSGEQYFGPGTRLTVT.

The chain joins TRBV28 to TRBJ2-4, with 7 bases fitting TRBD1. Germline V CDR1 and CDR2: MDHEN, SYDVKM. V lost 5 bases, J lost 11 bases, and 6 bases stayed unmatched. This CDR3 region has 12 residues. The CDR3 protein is CASSPNGQVQYF. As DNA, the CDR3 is TGTGCCAGCAGTCCTAACGGACAGGTTCAGTACTTC.

The CDR3, as DNA: TGCAGCGTTGTGTGGGCCTTGGGCGCAGATACGCAGTATTTT. This gives the protein CSVVWALGADTQYF. The chain combines TRBV29-1 with TRBJ2-3, with D uncertain. This CDR3 comprises 14 residues. Germline CDR1 SQVTM, CDR2 ANQGSEA. V was clipped by 4 bases and J by 4 bases, with 15 bases between them.

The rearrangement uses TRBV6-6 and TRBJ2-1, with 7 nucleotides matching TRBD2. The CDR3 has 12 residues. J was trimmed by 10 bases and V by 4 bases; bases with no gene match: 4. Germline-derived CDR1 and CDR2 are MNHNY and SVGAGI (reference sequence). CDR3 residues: CASSSWEGEQFF. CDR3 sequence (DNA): TGTGCCAGCAGTTCCTGGGAGGGCGAGCAGTTCTTC.

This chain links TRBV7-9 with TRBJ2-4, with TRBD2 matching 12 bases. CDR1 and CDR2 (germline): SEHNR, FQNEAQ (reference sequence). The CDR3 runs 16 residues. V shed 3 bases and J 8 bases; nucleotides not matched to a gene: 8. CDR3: CASSFHLAGGTDIQYF. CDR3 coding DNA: TGTGCCAGCAGCTTTCATCTAGCGGGGGGGACAGACATTCAGTACTTC.

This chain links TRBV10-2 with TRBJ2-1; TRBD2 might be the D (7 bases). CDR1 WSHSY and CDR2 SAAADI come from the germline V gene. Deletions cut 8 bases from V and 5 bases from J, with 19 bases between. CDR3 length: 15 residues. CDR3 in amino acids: CASLGAGAEDNEQFF. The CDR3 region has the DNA TGCGCCAGCCTTGGGGCGGGGGCAGAAGACAATGAGCAGTTCTTC.

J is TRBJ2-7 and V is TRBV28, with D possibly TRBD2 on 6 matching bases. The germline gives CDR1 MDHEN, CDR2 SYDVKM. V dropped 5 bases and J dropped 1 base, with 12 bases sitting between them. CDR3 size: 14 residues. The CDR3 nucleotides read TGTGCCAGCAGTCGACGGGGGATGTCCTACGAGCAGTACTTC. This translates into CASSRRGMSYEQYF.

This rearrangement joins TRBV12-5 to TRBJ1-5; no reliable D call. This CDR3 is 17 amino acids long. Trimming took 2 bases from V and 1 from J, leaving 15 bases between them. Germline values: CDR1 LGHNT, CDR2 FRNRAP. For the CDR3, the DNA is TGTGCTAGTGGTTTGCCGATTGCGGTACTGAGCAATCAGCCCCAGCATTTT. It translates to CASGLPIAVLSNQPQHF.

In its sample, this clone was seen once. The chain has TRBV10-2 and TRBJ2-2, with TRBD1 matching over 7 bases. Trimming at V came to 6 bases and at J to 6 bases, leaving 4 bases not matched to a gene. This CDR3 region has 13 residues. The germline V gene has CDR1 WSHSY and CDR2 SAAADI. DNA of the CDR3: TGCGCCAGCAGGACAGGGACGGCCGGGGAGCTGTTTTTT. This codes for CASRTGTAGELFF.

CDR3 sequence: CASSLLGNRGHSQPQHF. The CDR3 bases are TGTGCCAGCAGTCTACTTGGGAACAGGGGTCACAGTCAGCCCCAGCATTTT. The chain joins TRBV27 to TRBJ1-5; 7 bases are shared with TRBD1. After removal of 5 bases from V and 6 bases from J, the junction contained 16 bases not matched to a gene. CDR3 length: 17 amino acids. Germline-derived CDR1 and CDR2 are MNHEY and SMNVEV (reference sequence).

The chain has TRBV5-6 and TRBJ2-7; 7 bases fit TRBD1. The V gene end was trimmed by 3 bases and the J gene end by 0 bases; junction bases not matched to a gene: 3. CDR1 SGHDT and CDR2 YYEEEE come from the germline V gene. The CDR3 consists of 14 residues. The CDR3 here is CASSWGQHSYEQYF. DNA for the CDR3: TGTGCCAGCAGCTGGGGACAGCACTCCTACGAGCAGTACTTC.

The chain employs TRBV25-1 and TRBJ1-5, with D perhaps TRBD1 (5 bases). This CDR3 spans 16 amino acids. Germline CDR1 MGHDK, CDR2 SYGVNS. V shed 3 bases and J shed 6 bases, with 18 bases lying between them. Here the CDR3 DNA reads TGTGCCAGCAGTGATGGGTTAAGCCCAGGGCCTCAGCCCCAGCATTTT. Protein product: CASSDGLSPGPQPQHF.

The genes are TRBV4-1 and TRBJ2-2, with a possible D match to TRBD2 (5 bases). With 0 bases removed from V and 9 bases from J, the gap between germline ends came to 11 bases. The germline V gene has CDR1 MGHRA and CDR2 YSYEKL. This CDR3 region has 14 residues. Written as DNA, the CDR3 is TGCGCCAGCAGCCAAGATCCCAGCGGACGGGAGCTGTTTTTT. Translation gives CASSQDPSGRELFF.

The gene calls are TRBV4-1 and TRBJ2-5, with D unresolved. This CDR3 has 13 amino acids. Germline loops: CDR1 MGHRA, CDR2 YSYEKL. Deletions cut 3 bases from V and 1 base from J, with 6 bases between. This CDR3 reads CASSHRIQETQYF. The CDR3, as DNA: TGCGCCAGCAGCCACAGGATCCAAGAGACCCAGTACTTC.

CDR3 loop: CASSKSRGDNEQFF. CDR3 DNA: TGTGCCAGCAGTAAATCGAGAGGAGACAATGAGCAGTTCTTC. This chain links TRBV7-3 with TRBJ2-1; no definite D call. The CDR3 sequence is 14 residues long. Germline CDR1 reads SGHTA; CDR2 reads FQGTGA. Trimming cost V 6 bases and J 5 bases, with 14 bases left between them.

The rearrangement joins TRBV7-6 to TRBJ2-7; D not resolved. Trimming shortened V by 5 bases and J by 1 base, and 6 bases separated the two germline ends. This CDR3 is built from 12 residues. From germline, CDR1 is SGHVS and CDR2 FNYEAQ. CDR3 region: CASSPSSYEQYF. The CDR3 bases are TGTGCCAGCAGCCCCTCGTCCTACGAGCAGTACTTC.

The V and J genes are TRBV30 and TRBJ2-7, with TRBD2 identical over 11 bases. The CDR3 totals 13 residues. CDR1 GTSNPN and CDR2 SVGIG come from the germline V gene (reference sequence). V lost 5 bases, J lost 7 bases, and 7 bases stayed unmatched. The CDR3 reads CAWGPRLAGEQYF. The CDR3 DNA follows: TGTGCCTGGGGCCCCAGACTAGCGGGGGAGCAGTACTTC.

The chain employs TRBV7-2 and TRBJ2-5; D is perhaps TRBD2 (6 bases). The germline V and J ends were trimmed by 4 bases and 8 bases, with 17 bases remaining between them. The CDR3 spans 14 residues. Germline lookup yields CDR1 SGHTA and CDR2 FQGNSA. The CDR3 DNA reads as TGTGCCAGCAGCTACAGCGGAACCGGGGGTACCCAGTACTTC. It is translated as CASSYSGTGGTQYF.

CDR3 sequence: CASSGPGLASNEQFF. The CDR3 bases are TGCGCCAGCAGTGGACCGGGACTAGCGTCCAATGAGCAGTTCTTC. The gene calls are TRBV10-2 and TRBJ2-1, with 10 bases lining up with TRBD2. The germline V gene encodes CDR1 WSHSY and CDR2 SAAADI. There are 15 residues in the CDR3. Unmatched junction bases numbered 6, after V lost 4 bases and J lost 6 bases.